Detailed here is one T cell receptor beta chain. It lacks a known antigen. No base qualities exist here, and no much larger clone lies one base off it. The sample originates from a study of cytomegalovirus exposure and HLA in healthy donors (dated by TCRdb to about 2017). For context, the study as a whole: In an earlier analysis of 450 to 750 of the donors, about 270 Gb of sequence data and some 100 million unique TCR beta sequences from about 179 million T cells were reported. Roughly 310 gigabases of sequencing data and tens of millions of unique TCR sequences were included in an early release covering around 650 HLA-typed donors. Of the approximately 400 genotyped donors, roughly 85% fell in the genetic ancestry cluster associated with self-reported Caucasian donors. The aim of the study was to test whether cataloging public T cell receptors could identify signatures of past pathogen exposure. Using immunosequencing, the study profiled T cell repertoires from about 610 subjects and related those repertoires to cytomegalovirus serostatus. Besides the first cohort of around 670 subjects, a separate validation cohort made up of over a hundred different subjects was used. The study combined high-throughput TCR immunosequencing, statistical association of individual TCRs with disease status, and machine learning to predict cytomegalovirus infection status. A later analysis re-analyzed previously published TCR beta repertoires from several hundred donors and added high-resolution HLA genotyping to study TCR occurrence patterns. Rather than using new phenotypic data, the later analysis identified candidate immune exposures from TCR beta sequences and from how often those sequences occurred across donors. To decide whether each TCR beta V gene segment behaved as functional or pseudogenic, an earlier analysis of some 570 of the donors relied on high-throughput TCR beta sequencing. Alongside the repertoire data, information on donor age, sex, ethnicity and CMV serostatus was compiled. In a later genetic analysis, genome-wide SNP genotypes for about 55% of the 666 donors were used, and that subset was treated as a discovery cohort. Every discovery cohort repertoire had been produced on one sequencing platform. HLA typing covered class I and class II loci at four-digit resolution. Typing coverage varied by locus: about 620-630 donors for A, B, C, DRB1 and DQB1; roughly 500 for DQA1; more than 600 for DPA1; around 490 for DPB1. Four or five DR-DQ haplotypes were handled as single units for association and clustering because linkage in the cohort was strong. Across approximately 400 genotyped donors of the cohort, an average of approximately 240,000 unique TCR beta nucleotide sequences per donor were sequenced, and 15% to 20% of those sequences were non-productive.

The cohort comprised fewer than 750 healthy bone marrow donors. Cohort members were all nominally healthy when sampled, although unrecorded immune exposures were likely present. The donor was CMV seronegative and was included in the group of around 320 seronegative cohort members. A peripheral blood sample was provided by each donor, and peripheral blood mononuclear cells were used for TCR beta sequencing. Genomic DNA was extracted from the blood cell samples with the Qiagen DNeasy Blood Extraction Kit. Study-wide findings and limitations: The sequencing pipeline was judged likely to have produced a cluster of highly shared sequence variants as a technical artifact. It was suggested by the authors that the approach could potentially be generalized to other disease states and immunological phenotypes. HLA typing was unavailable for some donors at each locus, so association tests used only the typed subset. A total of 150 or so TCR beta chains were listed by the study as associated with cytomegalovirus. For the cohort, immune exposure information was limited to CMV serostatus. The 87-base-pair reads could not distinguish some IMGT-functional V segments, including TRBV6-2 and TRBV6-3, so those segments were excluded. Specific HLA alleles were associated with roughly 17,000 TCR beta sequences at a false discovery rate of 0.05 in a later analysis. In both the original and validation cohorts, the classifier was reported to diagnose cytomegalovirus status with high specificity and sensitivity. According to a later analysis, parvovirus B19, influenza, CMV and Epstein-Barr virus appeared linked to several top co-occurrence clusters. In a later analysis, TCR association rates were found to vary across HLA loci, with the most associated TCRs seen for DRB1 alleles and the fewest for HLA-C alleles. When HLA alleles, especially DR and DQ, strongly co-occurred, attributing TCR associations to individual alleles was difficult. Three of the identified cytomegalovirus-associated TCR beta chains were confirmed in vitro to be specific for cytomegalovirus antigens. Sequencing depth was assumed to be roughly uniform across donors in the presence/absence analyses, though that assumption may not hold. In an earlier analysis of about 540 of the donors, most TCR beta V segments were observed in productive rearrangements about 87% or about 30% of the time, broadly matching IMGT annotations. Most TCR sequences were seen in very few donors, while some public TCRs were found in many individuals. Linkage disequilibrium might explain the correlated functional status among segregating V segments, but an unknown experimental factor could not be ruled out. A further reported finding was that TCR beta sequences accurately predicted the HLA-A and HLA-B alleles for most subjects in the first cohort. In a later analysis, HLA-associated TCR beta chains showed more clonal expansion and lower generation probabilities than non-associated chains that were equally common. The earlier analysis of some 560 of the donors excluded some 16 rarely observed V segments, including chromosome 9 orphons, because counts were too low. In a later genetic analysis, fewer N-insertions in productive TCRs were reported among donors in an Asian-associated ancestry cluster than the roughly 700-donor mean. Most CMV-associated TCR beta chains appeared to be HLA-restricted in a later analysis, and the HLA associations seemed to be driven largely by CMV exposure. This cohort had only TCR beta chains sequenced, and the lack of alpha or paired-chain data limited which features could be detected. An association between a missense DCLRE1C variant and V-gene and J-gene trimming of TCR beta chains was found in a later genetic analysis and replicated in an independent cohort.

A distance of 5 bases separates the germline ends of V and J, which lose 5 bases and 1 base respectively. The germline V gene sets CDR1 to LGHNA and CDR2 to YSLEER. The CDR3 covers 13 residues, taking in both the cysteine and the phenylalanine. Only CDR3 DNA is held: 39 bases, read in frame from base 1. The library was prepared using the immunoSEQ multiplex PCR assay. The multiplex PCR relied on a mix of 60 forward primers for TCR Vbeta segments and 13 reverse primers for TCR Jbeta segments. Amplification of the CDR3 region of rearranged TCR beta genes was performed with a multiplex PCR assay on genomic DNA. Amplified TCR beta libraries were sequenced as 87-base-pair reads on the Illumina HiSeq System. As for the authors' bioinformatics: A later analysis counted about 76 million unique TCR beta chains across the 666 repertoires, and 9 million to 14 million of these chains were shared by at least two donors. A nearest-neighbor algorithm error-corrected the raw reads and collapsed the reads into unique sequences, merging closely related sequences to remove PCR and sequencing errors. CDR3 sequences were aligned to IMGT reference sequences to assign V, D and J gene segments. For a sequence to be retained, a match of at least six nucleotides to both a V gene segment and a J gene segment was required. A rearrangement was called productive if the CDR3 had no stop codons and remained in frame with V and J, and every other rearrangement was called non-productive. CDR3 was defined according to IMGT convention as the region running from the second conserved V-encoded cysteine to the conserved J-encoded phenylalanine. In an earlier analysis of 550 to 650 of the donors, sequences lacking an unambiguous match to a single V gene segment were excluded. An earlier analysis of 550 to 650 of the donors classified V segments as functional when productive rearrangements were above 56.7% and as segregating when the standard deviation between donors was above 5%. A statistical classification framework was built to diagnose cytomegalovirus status from the catalog of TCR beta chain sequences. In a later analysis, TCR nucleotide sequences were compared against IMGT/GENE-DB human TR gene sequences so that V and J genes could be assigned. In a later analysis, CDR3 sequences and most-parsimonious VDJ recombination scenarios were assigned using the TCRdist pipeline. In a later analysis, every TCR beta chain was defined by the combination of its CDR3 amino acid sequence and its V-gene family, and reads without a unique V-gene family were dropped. To address suspected cross-contamination and a sequencing artifact, a later analysis removed a few hundred highly shared, low-generation-probability nucleotide sequences. In a later analysis, a clonal expansion index for each public chain was calculated from normalized within-repertoire ranks of inferred template counts. A later analysis computed generation probabilities with a VDJ recombination model fitted to out-of-frame rearrangements, and checked the results against IGoR. In a later analysis, hypergeometric tests were used to score TCR-TCR, TCR-HLA and TCR-CMV co-occurrence, with a repertoire-size bias correction applied to TCR pairs. False discovery rates were estimated in a later analysis by permuting HLA or CMV assignments 20 times. In a later analysis, co-occurring TCRs were grouped with DBSCAN, and TCRdist sequence similarity was added when clustering was performed within HLA-allele-positive subsets. Repertoires with fewer than 30,000 or more than 120,000 public chains, plus five repertoires with anomalous nucleotide sharing, were excluded from co-occurrence clustering. TCRdb limited this immuneACCESS table to in-frame rearrangements with V and J called. A share of clones is missing; checked studies link under half to unresolved V genes, and the rest is unexplained. The V and J calls and clone size were taken over from that table, and D and trimming were inferred from the DNA. This sample comprises around 67,000 clones, about 61% of them detected only once. Of the sample, 3% to 3.5% falls within the top ten clones.

This receptor was obtained from a woman in her 50s in good health and CMV-seronegative. The chain uses TRBV4-3 and TRBJ2-2, with no reliable assignment of the D segment. Sequencing was carried out using PBMCs. The nucleotide sequence reads as follows: TGCGCCAGCAGCGCACTGAACACCGGGGAGCTGTTTTTT. Its protein product is CASSALNTGELFF.